This T cell receptor (beta chain) stems from a study of CD8 T cells in Susac syndrome. Random hexamers were used to reverse transcribe 0.5 to 1 ug of RNA. Each CDR3 protein is one row after TCRdb ran MiXCR on the immunoSEQ multiplex PCR reads. The repertoire consists of more than 65,000 distinct CDR3 sequences, with just under 95% occurring once and the leading ten covering under 0.5%. The CDR3 has 15 residues. CDR1 and CDR2 (germline): SGHRS, YFSETQ. V lost 1 base and J 1 base, leaving 11 bases between the germline ends. The chain employs TRBV5-1 and TRBJ1-1; D not resolved. The sequenced sample was CD8+ T cells from PBMCs. The receptor was isolated from a human donor with Susac syndrome. The CDR3 DNA reads TGCGCCAGCAGCTTGTCCCCGGCAGAGAACACTGAAGCTTTCTTT. The encoded protein is CASSLSPAENTEAFF.